The clone carrying this TCR beta chain was observed a single time. Its antigen is unidentified. The CDR3 contains 17 residues. V lost 6 bases and J lost 1, with 19 bases in between. Germline loops: CDR1 MDHEN, CDR2 SYDVKM. This specimen belongs to a study of memory CD4+ T cells and cytomegalovirus serostatus. Whole-study context: Donors were healthy Belgian adults, under 10 CMV seropositive and roughly 25 seronegative. Findings and caveats of the study: Suggested: most of the CMV-linked TCR signature lies in CD4+ memory cells.

Single viable CD3+CD4+CD8-CD45RO+ cells were sorted as the memory CD4+ T cells. Total CD4+ T cells were enriched by CD4 positive selection. Using immunoSEQ multiplex PCR, the repertoire was profiled, and TCRdb retains in-frame clones only, with some absent. This table holds 56,000 or so clones, about 80% found once. The V gene is TRBV28, the J gene TRBJ1-5; possible D gene TRBD1, 5 bases. The source is an adult in good health and CMV-seronegative. What was sequenced was memory CD4+ T cells from blood. CDR3 DNA: TGTGCCAGCAGCCTGGCCGTGGGGCGGCGGAGCAATCAGCCCCAGCATTTT. Translated, it gives CASSLAVGRRSNQPQHF. Full variable domain (outside the CDR3, taken from reference TRBV28 and TRBJ1-5): DVKVTQSSRYLVKRTGEKVFLECVQDMDHENMFWYRQDPGLGLRLIYFSYDVKMKEKGDIPEGYSVSREKKERFSLILESASTNQTSMYLCASSLAVGRRSNQPQHFGDGTRLSIL.